The entry below gives a single T cell receptor beta chain sequence along with its context. Its antigen is currently unknown. The study ran its PCR with 60 Vbeta and 13 Jbeta primers. TCRdb keeps only in-frame clones here, not all; method: immunoSEQ multiplex PCR. The sample includes roughly 39,000 clones. This sample was included in a study of cytomegalovirus exposure and HLA in healthy donors. General observations from the study: Being indistinguishable, some V segments were excluded, TRBV6-2 and TRBV6-3 among them. Further analysis, carried out later, found HLA-associated TCR beta chains more clonally expanded than equally common other chains. When analyzed later, the rates of TCR association showed variation by HLA locus, with DRB1 the most and HLA-C the fewest.

There are 14 residues in the CDR3. Trimming took off 1 base at V and 14 bases at J, with 18 bases between the two ends. Germline CDR1 reads LGHNA; CDR2 reads YNFKEQ. J is TRBJ2-1 and V is TRBV4-2, with no clear D. The sequence was obtained from a man younger than 40 in good health and CMV-seronegative. Sequencing input: PBMCs. CDR3 protein: CASSQGSGGSGEFF. The DNA of the CDR3 is TGTGCCAGCAGCCAAGGGTCTGGCGGTTCCGGCGAGTTCTTC.